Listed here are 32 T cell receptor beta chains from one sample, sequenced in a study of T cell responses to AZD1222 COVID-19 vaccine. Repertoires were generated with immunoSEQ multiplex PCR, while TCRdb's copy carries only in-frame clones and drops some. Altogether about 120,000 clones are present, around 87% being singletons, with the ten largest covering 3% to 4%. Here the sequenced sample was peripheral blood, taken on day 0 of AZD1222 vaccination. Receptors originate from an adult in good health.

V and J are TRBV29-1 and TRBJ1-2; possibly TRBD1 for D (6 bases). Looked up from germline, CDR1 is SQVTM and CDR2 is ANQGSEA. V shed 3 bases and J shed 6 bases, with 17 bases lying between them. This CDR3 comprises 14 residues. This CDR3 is CSVDSSAGGHGYTF. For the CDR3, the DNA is TGCAGCGTTGATTCTTCTGCGGGGGGCCATGGCTACACCTTC.

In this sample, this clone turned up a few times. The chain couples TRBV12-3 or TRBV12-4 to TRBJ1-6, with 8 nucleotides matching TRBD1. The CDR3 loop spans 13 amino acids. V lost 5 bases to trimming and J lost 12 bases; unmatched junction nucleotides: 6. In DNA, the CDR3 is TGTGCCAGCAGTCTTCCAGGGGGCCGACCCCTCCACTTT. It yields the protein CASSLPGGRPLHF.

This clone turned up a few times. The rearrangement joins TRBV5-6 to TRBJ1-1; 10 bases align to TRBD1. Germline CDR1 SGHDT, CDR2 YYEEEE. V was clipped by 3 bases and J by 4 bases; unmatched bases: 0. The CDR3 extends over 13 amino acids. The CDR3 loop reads CASSWTGGTEAFF. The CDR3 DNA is TGTGCCAGCAGCTGGACAGGGGGCACTGAAGCTTTCTTT.

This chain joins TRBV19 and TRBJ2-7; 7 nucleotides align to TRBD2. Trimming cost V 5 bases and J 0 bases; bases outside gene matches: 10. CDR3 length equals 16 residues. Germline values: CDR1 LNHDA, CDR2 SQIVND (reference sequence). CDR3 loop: CASSPSGGTSSYEQYF. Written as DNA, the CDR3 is TGTGCCAGTAGTCCTTCCGGGGGGACGAGCTCCTACGAGCAGTACTTC.

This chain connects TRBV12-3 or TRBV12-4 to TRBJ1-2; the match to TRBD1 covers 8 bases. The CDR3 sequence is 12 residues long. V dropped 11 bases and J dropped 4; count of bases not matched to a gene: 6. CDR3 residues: CACAQGGYGYTF. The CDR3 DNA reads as TGTGCCTGCGCACAGGGGGGCTATGGCTACACCTTC.

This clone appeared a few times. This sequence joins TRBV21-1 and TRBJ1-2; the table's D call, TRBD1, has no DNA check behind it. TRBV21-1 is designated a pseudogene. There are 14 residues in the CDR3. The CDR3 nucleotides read TGTGCCAGCAGTGATGTAGGGGAACGGTATGGCTACACCTTC. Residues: CASSDVGERYGYTF.

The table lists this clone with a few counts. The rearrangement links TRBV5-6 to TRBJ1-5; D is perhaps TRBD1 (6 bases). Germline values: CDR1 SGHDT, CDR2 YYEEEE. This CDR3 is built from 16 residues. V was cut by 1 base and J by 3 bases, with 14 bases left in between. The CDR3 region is CASSLIKDRDNQPQHF. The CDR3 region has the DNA TGTGCCAGCAGCTTGATTAAGGACAGAGACAATCAGCCCCAGCATTTT.

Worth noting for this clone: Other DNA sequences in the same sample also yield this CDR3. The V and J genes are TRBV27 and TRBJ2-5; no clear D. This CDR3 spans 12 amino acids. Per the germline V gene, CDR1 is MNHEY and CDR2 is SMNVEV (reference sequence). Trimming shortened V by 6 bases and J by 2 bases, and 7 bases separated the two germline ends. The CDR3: CASSTDQETQYF. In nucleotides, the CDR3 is TGTGCCAGCAGCACAGATCAAGAGACCCAGTACTTC.

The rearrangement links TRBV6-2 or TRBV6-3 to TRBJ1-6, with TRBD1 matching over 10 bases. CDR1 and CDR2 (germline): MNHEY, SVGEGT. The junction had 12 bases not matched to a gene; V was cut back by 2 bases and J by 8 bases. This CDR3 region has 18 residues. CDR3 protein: CASSYMTGGFGRYSPLHF. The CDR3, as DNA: TGTGCCAGCAGTTACATGACAGGGGGCTTTGGGCGTTATTCACCCCTCCACTTT.

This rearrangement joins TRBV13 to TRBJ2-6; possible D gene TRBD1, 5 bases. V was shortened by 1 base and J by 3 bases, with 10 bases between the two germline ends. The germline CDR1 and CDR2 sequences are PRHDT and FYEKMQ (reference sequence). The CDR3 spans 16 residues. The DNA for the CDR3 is TGTGCCAGCAGCTTAGAACAGGCTAATGGGGCCAACGTCCTGACTTTC. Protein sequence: CASSLEQANGANVLTF.

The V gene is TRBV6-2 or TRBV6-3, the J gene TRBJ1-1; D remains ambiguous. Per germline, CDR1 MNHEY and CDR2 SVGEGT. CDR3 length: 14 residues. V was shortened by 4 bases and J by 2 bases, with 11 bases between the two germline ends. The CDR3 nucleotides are TGTGCCAGCAGTTTCATTGCCGGTAACACTGAAGCTTTCTTT. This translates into CASSFIAGNTEAFF.

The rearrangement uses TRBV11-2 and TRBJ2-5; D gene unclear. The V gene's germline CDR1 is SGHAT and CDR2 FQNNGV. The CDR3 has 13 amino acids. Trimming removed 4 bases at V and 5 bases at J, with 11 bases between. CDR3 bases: TGTGCCAGCAGCTCCGGACGGACGGAGACCCAGTACTTC. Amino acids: CASSSGRTETQYF. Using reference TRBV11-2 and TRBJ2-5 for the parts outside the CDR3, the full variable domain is EAGVAQSPRYKIIEKRQSVAFWCNPISGHATLYWYQQILGQGPKLLIQFQNNGVVDDSQLPKDRFSAERLKGVDSTLKIQPAKLEDSAVYLCASSSGRTETQYFGPGTRLLVL.

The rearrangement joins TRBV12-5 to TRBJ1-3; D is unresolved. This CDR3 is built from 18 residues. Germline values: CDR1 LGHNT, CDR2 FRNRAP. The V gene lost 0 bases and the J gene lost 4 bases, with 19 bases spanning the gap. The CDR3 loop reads CASGLVLSASGSGNTIYF. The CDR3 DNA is TGTGCTAGTGGTTTGGTCCTCTCCGCCAGTGGCTCCGGAAACACCATATATTTT.

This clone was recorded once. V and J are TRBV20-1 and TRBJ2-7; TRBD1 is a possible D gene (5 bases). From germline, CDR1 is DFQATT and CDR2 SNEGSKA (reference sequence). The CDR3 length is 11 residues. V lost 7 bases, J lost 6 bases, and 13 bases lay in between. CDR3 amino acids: CSVGQGTEQYF. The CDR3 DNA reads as TGCAGTGTAGGGCAGGGAACCGAGCAGTACTTC.

In DNA form, the CDR3 reads TGTGCCAGCAGCCACAGGGGGCGGGGAAACTATGGCTACACCTTC. It encodes CASSHRGRGNYGYTF. The V call is TRBV5-4, the J call TRBJ1-2, with 9 bases matching TRBD1. Germline CDR1 is SGHNT and CDR2 is YYREEE (reference sequence). This CDR3 comprises 15 residues. J gave up 2 bases and V 4 bases, and 6 bases lay outside the gene matches. Complete variable domain (other parts from reference TRBV5-4 and TRBJ1-2): ETGVTQSPTHLIKTRGQQVTLRCSSQSGHNTVSWYQQALGQGPQFIFQYYREEENGRGNFPPRFSGLQFPNYSSELNVNALELDDSALYLCASSHRGRGNYGYTFGSGTRLTVV.

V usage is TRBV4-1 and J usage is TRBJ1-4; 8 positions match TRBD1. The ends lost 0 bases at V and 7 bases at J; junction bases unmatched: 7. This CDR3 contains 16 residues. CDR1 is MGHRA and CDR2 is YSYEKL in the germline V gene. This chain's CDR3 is CASSQDAGTGGEKLFF. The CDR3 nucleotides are TGCGCCAGCAGCCAAGATGCGGGCACAGGGGGTGAAAAACTGTTTTTT.

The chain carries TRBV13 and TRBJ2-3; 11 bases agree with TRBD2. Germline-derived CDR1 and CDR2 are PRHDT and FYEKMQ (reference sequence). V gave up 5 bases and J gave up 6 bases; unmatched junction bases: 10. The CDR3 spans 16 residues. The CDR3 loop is CASSPLAGGGFDTQYF. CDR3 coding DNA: TGTGCCAGCAGCCCTCTAGCGGGGGGCGGCTTCGATACGCAGTATTTT.

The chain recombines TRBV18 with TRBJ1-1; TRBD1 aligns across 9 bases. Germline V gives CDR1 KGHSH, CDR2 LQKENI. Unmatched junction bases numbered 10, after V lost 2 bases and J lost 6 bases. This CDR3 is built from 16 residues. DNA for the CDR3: TGTGCCAGCTCACCATTTAATCCGGGACAGGGCTCTGAAGCTTTCTTT. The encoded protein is CASSPFNPGQGSEAFF.

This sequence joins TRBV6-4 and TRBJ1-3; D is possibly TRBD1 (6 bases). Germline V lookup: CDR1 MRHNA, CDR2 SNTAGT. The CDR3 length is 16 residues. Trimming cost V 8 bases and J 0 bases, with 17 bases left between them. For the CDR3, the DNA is TGTGCCAGCGGGTTAAAGACAGGAGGCTCTGGAAACACCATATATTTT. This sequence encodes CASGLKTGGSGNTIYF.

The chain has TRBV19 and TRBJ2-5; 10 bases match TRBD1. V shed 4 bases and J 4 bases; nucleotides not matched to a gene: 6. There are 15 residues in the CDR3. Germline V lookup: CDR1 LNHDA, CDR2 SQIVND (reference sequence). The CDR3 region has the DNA TGTGCCAGTAGTACCCGGACAGGGGGGAGAGAGACCCAGTACTTC. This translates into CASSTRTGGRETQYF. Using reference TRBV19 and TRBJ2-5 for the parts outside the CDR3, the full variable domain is DGGITQSPKYLFRKEGQNVTLSCEQNLNHDAMYWYRQDPGQGLRLIYYSQIVNDFQKGDIAEGYSVSREKKESFPLTVTSAQKNPTAFYLCASSTRTGGRETQYFGPGTRLLVL.

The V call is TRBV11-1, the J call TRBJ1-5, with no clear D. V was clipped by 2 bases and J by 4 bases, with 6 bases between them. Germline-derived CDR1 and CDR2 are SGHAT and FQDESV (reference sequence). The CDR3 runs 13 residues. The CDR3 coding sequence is TGTGCCAGCAGCTTATCAGATAATCAGCCCCAGCATTTT. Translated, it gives CASSLSDNQPQHF.

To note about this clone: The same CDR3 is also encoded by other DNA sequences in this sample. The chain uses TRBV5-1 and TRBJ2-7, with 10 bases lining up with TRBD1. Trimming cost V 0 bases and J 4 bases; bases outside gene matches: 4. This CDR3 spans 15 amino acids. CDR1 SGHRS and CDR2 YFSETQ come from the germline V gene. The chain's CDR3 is CASSLVRGQGYEQYF. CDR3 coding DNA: TGCGCCAGCAGCTTGGTTCGGGGACAGGGGTACGAGCAGTACTTC.

CDR3 nucleotide sequence: TGTGCCAGCAGCCTAGGGTGGATAGGGGGCTACACCTTC. Its protein product is CASSLGWIGGYTF. The genes are TRBV7-2 and TRBJ1-2; D remains unclear. Germline CDR1 is SGHTA and CDR2 is FQGNSA. Trimming shortened V by 5 bases and J by 8 bases, and 15 bases separated the two germline ends. CDR3 length equals 13 residues.

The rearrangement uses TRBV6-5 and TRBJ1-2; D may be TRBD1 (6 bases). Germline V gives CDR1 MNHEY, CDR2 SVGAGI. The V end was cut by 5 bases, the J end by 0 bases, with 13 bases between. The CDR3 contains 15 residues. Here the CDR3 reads CASSRGRGANYGYTF. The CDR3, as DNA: TGTGCCAGCAGTCGGGGGCGCGGGGCTAACTATGGCTACACCTTC.

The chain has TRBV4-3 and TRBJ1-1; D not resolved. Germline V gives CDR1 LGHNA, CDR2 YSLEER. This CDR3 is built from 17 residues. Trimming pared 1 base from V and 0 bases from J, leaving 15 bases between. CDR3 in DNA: TGCGCCAGCAGCCAAGTCCGGGAGGGTCTGATGAACACTGAAGCTTTCTTT. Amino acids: CASSQVREGLMNTEAFF.

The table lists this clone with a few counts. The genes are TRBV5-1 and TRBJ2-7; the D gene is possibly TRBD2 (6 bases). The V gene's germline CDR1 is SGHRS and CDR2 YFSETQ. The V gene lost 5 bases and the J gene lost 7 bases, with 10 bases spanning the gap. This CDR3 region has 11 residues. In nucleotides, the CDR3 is TGCGCCAGCAGGGAGGGGAGGGAGCAGTACTTC. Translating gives CASREGREQYF.

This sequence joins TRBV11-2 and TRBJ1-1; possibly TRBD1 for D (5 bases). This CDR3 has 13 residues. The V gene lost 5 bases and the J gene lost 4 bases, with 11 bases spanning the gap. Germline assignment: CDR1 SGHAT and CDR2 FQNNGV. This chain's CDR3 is CASSPPGPTEAFF. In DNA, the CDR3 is TGTGCCAGCAGCCCCCCGGGGCCCACTGAAGCTTTCTTT.

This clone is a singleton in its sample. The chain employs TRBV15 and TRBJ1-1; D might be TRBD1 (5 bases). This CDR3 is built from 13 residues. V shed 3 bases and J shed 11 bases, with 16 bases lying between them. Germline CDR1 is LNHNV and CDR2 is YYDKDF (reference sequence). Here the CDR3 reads CATSSRVVSRAFF. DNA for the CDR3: TGTGCCACCAGCAGCAGGGTAGTTAGCAGGGCTTTCTTT.

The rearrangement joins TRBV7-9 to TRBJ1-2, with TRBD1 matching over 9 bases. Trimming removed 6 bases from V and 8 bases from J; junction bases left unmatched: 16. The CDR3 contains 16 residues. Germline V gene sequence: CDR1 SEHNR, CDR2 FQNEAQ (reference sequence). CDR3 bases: TGTGCCAGCAGACCTAACCCCCCGGGACAGGGATGGGGCTACACCTTC. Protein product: CASRPNPPGQGWGYTF. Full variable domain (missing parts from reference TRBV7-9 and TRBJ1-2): DTGVSQNPRHKITKRGQNVTFRCDPISEHNRLYWYRQTLGQGPEFLTYFQNEAQLEKSRLLSDRFSAERPKGSFSTLEIQRTEQGDSAMYLCASRPNPPGQGWGYTFGSGTRLTVV.

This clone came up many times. The CDR3 is CASSPGTGISYNEQFF. CDR3 DNA sequence: TGTGCCAGCAGTCCCGGGACAGGGATCTCCTACAATGAGCAGTTCTTC. The chain links TRBV2 to TRBJ2-1; 9 bases are a match to TRBD1. There are 16 residues in the CDR3. Germline lookup yields CDR1 SNHLY and CDR2 FYNNEI. The J segment lost 0 bases and the V segment lost 5 bases, leaving 5 bases of the junction unmatched.

The CDR3 coding sequence is TGTGCCAGCAGTGAACGGCAAGGGTCGTTTAATGAAAAACTGTTTTTT. This codes for CASSERQGSFNEKLFF. The chain links TRBV25-1 to TRBJ1-4; D call uncertain. CDR1 is MGHDK and CDR2 is SYGVNS in the germline V gene. V dropped 2 bases and J dropped 4 bases, with 14 bases sitting between them. The CDR3 has 16 amino acids. The full variable domain, completed using reference TRBV25-1 and TRBJ1-4, is EADIYQTPRYLVIGTGKKITLECSQTMGHDKMYWYQQDPGMELHLIHYSYGVNSTEKGDLSSESTVSRIRTEHFPLTLESARPSHTSQYLCASSERQGSFNEKLFFGSGTQLSVL.

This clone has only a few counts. The CDR3 DNA reads as TGTGCCAGTAGTAAGCCACAGGAGAAAGAGACCCAGTACTTC. Translation: CASSKPQEKETQYF. V and J are TRBV19 and TRBJ2-5; a weak D match, TRBD1 (5 bases). Trimming left V 4 bases short and J 3 bases short, with 12 bases between. CDR3 length equals 14 residues. The germline gives CDR1 LNHDA, CDR2 SQIVND (reference sequence).